This T cell receptor beta chain was identified during a study of T cell repertoires in cytomegalovirus infection. Study-wide background: A matching HLA type, together with CMV infection, was signaled by public TCR beta signatures. Broader study findings: CMV-specific TCR beta clonotypes restricted by HLA-C dominated the ex vivo response. Public TCR beta family frequency separated CMV-and-HLA carriers, including in an independent cohort.

This clonotype has more than one count but fewer than ten. Its antigen is still unknown. The CDR3 spans 19 residues. Per germline, CDR1 MNHNY and CDR2 SVGAGI (reference sequence). The V gene end was trimmed by 5 bases and the J gene end by 4 bases; junction bases not matched to a gene: 15. TCRdb itself ran the reads through MiXCR, one entry per CDR3 protein. The table lists about 700,000 distinct CDR3 sequences, about 30% of them singletons. This rearrangement joins TRBV6-6 to TRBJ2-5, with 14 nucleotides matching TRBD2. The sample consisted of cultured PBMCs, taken from culture after CMV antigen stimulation. This receptor was obtained from a human donor in good health (CMV status not recorded). Some clones in this sample may be carry-over from other donors' samples. The CDR3 DNA sequence: TGTGCCAGCAGTCACCCGCCGGGGACTAGCGGGGGAAGGGGAGAGACCCAGTACTTC. The encoded protein is CASSHPPGTSGGRGETQYF.